This T cell receptor (beta chain) was profiled in a study of CD8 T cells in Susac syndrome. Study-level information: Intravenous immunoglobulin alone or corticosteroids were being given to patients with Susac syndrome at blood draw, unless they were therapy-naive.

RNA in amounts of about 0.45 to 1 ug was reverse transcribed with random hexamers. By means of immunoSEQ multiplex PCR, TCR beta CDR3 spanning 54 Vbeta and 13 Jbeta underwent amplification. TCRdb called the immunoSEQ multiplex PCR reads again in MiXCR, with one record for every CDR3 protein. The sample includes around 170,000 distinct CDR3 sequences, approximately 94% seen only once; the top ten take 0.098%. The germline CDR1 and CDR2 sequences are MGHRA and YSYEKL. V was pared by 1 base and J by 4 bases, with 9 bases of the junction left unmatched. The CDR3 sequence is 18 residues long. V usage is TRBV4-1 and J usage is TRBJ2-2; TRBD2 matches 10 bases. What was sequenced was CD4+ T cells from PBMCs. The clonotype originates from a human donor with Susac syndrome. CDR3 nucleotides: TGCGCCAGCAGCCAAGGACCTCTAGCGGGGGCCTTCACCGGGGAGCTGTTTTTT. Translation: CASSQGPLAGAFTGELFF.